The TCR beta chain described here comes from a study of blood T cell dynamics during melanoma immunotherapy. Study overall: First-line therapy was either pembrolizumab or nivolumab with ipilimumab for metastatic melanoma.

Time point: week 3, after first cycle of checkpoint inhibitor. Response was assessed by RECIST 1.1 at 12 weeks, except a couple of rapid progressors. Some clones are missing from TCRdb's copy, which holds only in-frame ones; the method was immunoSEQ multiplex PCR. The table includes 25,000 to 35,000 clones, roughly 84% detected once. Germline CDR1 is MNHNS and CDR2 is SASEGT. The CDR3 sequence is 14 residues long. V lost 4 bases, J lost 2 bases, and 12 bases lay in between. This clone was recorded once. The chain couples TRBV6-1 to TRBJ2-7; D perhaps matches TRBD2 (6 bases). The input for sequencing was blood, taken from a patient treated with checkpoint blockade. The sequence came from a human donor with melanoma. The CDR3 DNA sequence: TGTGCCAGCAGTGTTGGCGGGGCTACCTACGAGCAGTACTTC. Protein sequence: CASSVGGATYEQYF.